Detailed here is one T cell receptor (beta chain). The entry originates in a study of blood T cell repertoires in COVID-19. At the level of the study: Researchers got acute and convalescent COVID-19 samples from the United States, Italy and Spain.

The CDR3 is 15 residues long. CDR1 is SGHTA, CDR2 FQGTGA, per germline. The germline V and J ends were trimmed by 1 base and 4 bases, with 13 bases remaining between them. In the authors' workflow: For nucleated cells, counts were estimated from reference gene primer amplification. Data came from immunoSEQ multiplex PCR; TCRdb stores just in-frame clones and leaves some out. D and trimming were read from the DNA, whereas the V and J calls and clone size are those reported in that table. The sample holds 140,000 to 150,000 clones, 70% to 90% seen once. The gene calls are TRBV7-3 and TRBJ1-2, with TRBD1 as a possible D gene (6 bases). Sequencing was performed on peripheral blood. This clonotype was sampled from a woman aged 55-69 years with COVID-19, enrolled during active disease. The CDR3 here is CASSLNAGVGYGYTF. The CDR3 DNA sequence: TGTGCCAGCAGCTTAAATGCAGGGGTAGGCTATGGCTACACCTTC.